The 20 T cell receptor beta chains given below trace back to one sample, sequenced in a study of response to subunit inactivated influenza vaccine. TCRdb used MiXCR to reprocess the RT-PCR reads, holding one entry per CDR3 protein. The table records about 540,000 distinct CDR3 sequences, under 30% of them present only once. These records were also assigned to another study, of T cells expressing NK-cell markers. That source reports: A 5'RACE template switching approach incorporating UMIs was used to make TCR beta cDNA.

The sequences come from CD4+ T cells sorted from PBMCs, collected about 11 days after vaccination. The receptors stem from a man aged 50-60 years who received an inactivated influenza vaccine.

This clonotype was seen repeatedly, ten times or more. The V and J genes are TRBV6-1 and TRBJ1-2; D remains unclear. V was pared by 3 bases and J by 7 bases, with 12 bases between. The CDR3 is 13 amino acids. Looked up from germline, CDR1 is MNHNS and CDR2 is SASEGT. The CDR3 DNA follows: TGTGCCAGCAGTGACTTCCGAGACTCTGGCTACACCTTC. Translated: CASSDFRDSGYTF.

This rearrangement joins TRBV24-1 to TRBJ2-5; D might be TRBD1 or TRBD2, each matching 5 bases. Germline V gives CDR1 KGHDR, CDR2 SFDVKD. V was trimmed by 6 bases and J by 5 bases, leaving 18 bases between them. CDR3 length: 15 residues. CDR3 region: CATSTPRGDGETQYF. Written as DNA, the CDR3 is TGTGCCACCAGTACCCCTCGAGGGGACGGGGAGACCCAGTACTTC.

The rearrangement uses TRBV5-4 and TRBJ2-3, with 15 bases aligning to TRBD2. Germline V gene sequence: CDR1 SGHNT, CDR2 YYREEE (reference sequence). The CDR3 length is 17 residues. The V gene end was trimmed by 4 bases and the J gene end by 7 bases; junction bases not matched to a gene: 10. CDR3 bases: TGTGCCAGCAGCAGCGGGACTAGCGGGAGGAGGCGGTATACGCAGTATTTT. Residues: CASSSGTSGRRRYTQYF.

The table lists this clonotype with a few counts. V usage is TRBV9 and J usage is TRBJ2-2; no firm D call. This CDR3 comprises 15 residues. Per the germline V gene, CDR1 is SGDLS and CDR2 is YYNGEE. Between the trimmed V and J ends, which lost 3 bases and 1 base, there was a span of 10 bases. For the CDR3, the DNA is TGTGCCAGCAGCGGGACGCCCTGGAACACCGGGGAGCTGTTTTTT. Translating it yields CASSGTPWNTGELFF.

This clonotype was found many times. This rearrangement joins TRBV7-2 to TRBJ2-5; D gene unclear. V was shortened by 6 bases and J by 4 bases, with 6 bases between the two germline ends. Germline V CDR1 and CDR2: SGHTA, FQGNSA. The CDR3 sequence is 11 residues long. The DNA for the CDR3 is TGTGCCAGCAGGGGTGGAGAGACCCAGTACTTC. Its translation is CASRGGETQYF.

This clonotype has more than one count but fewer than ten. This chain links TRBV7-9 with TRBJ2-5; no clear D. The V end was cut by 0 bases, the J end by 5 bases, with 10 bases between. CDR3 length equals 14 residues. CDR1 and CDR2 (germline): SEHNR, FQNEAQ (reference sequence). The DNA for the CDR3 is TGTGCCAGCAGCTTAGCCGTTACCGCGGAGACCCAGTACTTC. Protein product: CASSLAVTAETQYF.

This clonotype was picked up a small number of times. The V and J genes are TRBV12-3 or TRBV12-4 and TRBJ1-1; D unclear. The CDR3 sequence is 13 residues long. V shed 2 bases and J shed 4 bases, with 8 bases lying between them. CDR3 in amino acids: CASSLMRSTEAFF. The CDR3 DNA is TGTGCCAGCAGTTTAATGCGGAGCACTGAAGCTTTCTTT.

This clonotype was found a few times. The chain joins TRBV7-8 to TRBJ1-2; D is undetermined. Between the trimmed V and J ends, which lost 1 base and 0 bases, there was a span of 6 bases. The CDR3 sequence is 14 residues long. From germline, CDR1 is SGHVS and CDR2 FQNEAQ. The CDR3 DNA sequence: TGTGCCAGCAGCTTAGTTTCATCTAACTATGGCTACACCTTC. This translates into CASSLVSSNYGYTF.

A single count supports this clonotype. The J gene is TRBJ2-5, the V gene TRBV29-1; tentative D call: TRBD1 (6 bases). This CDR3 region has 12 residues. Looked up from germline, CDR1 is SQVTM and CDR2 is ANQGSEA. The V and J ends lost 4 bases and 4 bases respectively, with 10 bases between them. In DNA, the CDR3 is TGCAGCGTTGCTGCAGGGGTAGAGACCCAGTACTTC. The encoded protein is CSVAAGVETQYF. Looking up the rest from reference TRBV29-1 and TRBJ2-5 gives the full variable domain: SAVISQKPSRDICQRGTSLTIQCQVDSQVTMMFWYRQQPGQSLTLIATANQGSEATYESGFVIDKFPISRPNLTFSTLTVSNMSPEDSSIYLCSVAAGVETQYFGPGTRLLVL.

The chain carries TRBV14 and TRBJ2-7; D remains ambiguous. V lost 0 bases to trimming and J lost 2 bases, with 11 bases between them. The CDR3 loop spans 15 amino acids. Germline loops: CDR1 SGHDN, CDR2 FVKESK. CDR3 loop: CASSQEFVDTYEQYF. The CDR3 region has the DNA TGTGCCAGCAGCCAAGAGTTTGTGGATACCTACGAGCAGTACTTC.

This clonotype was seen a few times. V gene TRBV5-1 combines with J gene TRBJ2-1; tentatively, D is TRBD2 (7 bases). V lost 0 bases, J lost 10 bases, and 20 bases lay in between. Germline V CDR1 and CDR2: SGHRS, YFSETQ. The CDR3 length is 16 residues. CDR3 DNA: TGCGCCAGCAGCTTGGTCGGGGGGCTACTACAGCAGGAGCAGTTCTTC. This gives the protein CASSLVGGLLQQEQFF.

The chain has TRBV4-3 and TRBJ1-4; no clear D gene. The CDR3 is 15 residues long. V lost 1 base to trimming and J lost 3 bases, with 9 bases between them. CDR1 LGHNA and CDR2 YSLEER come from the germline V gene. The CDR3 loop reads CASSQVPFANEKLFF. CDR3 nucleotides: TGCGCCAGCAGCCAAGTTCCGTTTGCTAATGAAAAACTGTTTTTT.

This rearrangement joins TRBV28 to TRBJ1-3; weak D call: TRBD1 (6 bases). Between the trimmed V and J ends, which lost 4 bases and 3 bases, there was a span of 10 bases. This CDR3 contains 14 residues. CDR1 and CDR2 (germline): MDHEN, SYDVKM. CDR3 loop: CASSSGGLGNTIYF. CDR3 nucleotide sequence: TGTGCCAGCAGTTCCGGGGGCCTTGGAAACACCATATATTTT.

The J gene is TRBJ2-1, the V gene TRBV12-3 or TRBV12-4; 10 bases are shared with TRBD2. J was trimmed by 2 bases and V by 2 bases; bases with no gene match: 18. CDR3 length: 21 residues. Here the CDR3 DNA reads TGTGCCAGCAGTTTAAGCGCCCGAGGACTAGCGGTCCCAGGTACCTACAATGAGCAGTTCTTC. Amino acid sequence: CASSLSARGLAVPGTYNEQFF.

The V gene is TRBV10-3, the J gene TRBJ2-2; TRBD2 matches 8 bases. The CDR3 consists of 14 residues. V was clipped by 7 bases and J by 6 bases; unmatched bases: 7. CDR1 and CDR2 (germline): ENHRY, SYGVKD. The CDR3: CAIKNRGGAGELFF. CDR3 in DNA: TGTGCCATCAAAAATCGGGGGGGGGCCGGGGAGCTGTTTTTT.

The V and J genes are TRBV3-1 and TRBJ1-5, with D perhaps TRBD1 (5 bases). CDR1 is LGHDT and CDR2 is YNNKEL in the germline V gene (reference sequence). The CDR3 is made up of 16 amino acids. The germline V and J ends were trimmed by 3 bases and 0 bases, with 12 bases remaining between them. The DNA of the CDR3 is TGTGCCAGCAGCCAGACCGACAGAGATAGCAATCAGCCCCAGCATTTT. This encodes CASSQTDRDSNQPQHF.

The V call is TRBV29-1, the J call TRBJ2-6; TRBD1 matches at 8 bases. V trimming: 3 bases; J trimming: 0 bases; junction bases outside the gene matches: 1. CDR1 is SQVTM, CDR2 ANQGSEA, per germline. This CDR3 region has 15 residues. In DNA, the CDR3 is TGCAGCGTTGAGGACAGGGACTCTGGGGCCAACGTCCTGACTTTC. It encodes CSVEDRDSGANVLTF.

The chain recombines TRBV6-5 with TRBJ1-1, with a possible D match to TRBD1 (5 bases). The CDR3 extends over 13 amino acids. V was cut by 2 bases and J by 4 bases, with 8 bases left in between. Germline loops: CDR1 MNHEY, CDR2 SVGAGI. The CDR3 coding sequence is TGTGCCAGCAGTTACACCAGGGTCACTGAAGCTTTCTTT. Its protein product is CASSYTRVTEAFF.

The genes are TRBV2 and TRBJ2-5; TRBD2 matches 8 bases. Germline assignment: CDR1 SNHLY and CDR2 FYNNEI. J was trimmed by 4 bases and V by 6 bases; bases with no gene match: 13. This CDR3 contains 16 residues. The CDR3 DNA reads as TGTGCCAGCAGCGCCTGGACAGCGGGAGACGGAGAGACCCAGTACTTC. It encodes CASSAWTAGDGETQYF.

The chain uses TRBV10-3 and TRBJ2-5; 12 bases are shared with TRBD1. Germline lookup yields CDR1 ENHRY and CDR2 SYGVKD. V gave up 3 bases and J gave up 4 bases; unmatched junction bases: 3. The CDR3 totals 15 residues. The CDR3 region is CAISDRDRGLETQYF. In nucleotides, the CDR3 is TGTGCCATCAGTGACCGGGACAGGGGGCTAGAGACCCAGTACTTC.